This TCR beta chain was recovered during a study of CD8+CD57+ T cells in acquired aplastic anemia. Overall study: The study obtained an average of 3.2 ug of DNA from sorted CD4+ and CD8+ cells.

Notes on this clonotype: Its antigen is undetermined.

TCR beta VDJ and CDR3 profiling used genomic DNA as template. TCRdb re-analysed the reads in MiXCR, keeping a single row per CDR3 protein. The sample carries just over 450,000 distinct CDR3 sequences, approximately 33% recorded once. The sequenced patients had an expansion of CD8+CD57+ cells seen by flow cytometry. All patients had severe acquired aplastic anemia. V was clipped by 5 bases and J by 5 bases; unmatched bases: 9. The germline gives CDR1 MNHNS, CDR2 SASEGT. The length of the CDR3 is 16 residues. Study-level results: Approximately 29 was the count of CD8+ CDR3 sequences that patients shared with controls. CD8+ Simpson's diversity in patients was not significantly different from that in controls.

This TCR derives from a human donor with aplastic anemia. Material: sorted CD4+, CD8+, or CD8+CD57+ T cells (not recorded which) from PBMCs. V gene TRBV6-1 combines with J gene TRBJ1-5; 10 bases fit TRBD1. The CDR3 DNA is TGTGCCAGCAGTAGCTTACCGGGACAGGGGCATCAGCCCCAGCATTTT. It translates to CASSSLPGQGHQPQHF.